Presented here are 17 T cell receptor beta chains from one specimen sequenced in a study of memory CD4+ T cells and cytomegalovirus serostatus. This table comes from immunoSEQ multiplex PCR, and its TCRdb copy is limited to in-frame clones, with some not included. The sample holds 40,000 to 50,000 clones, 70% to 75% seen once. The sort gate was single viable CD3+CD4+CD8-CD45RO+ cells for memory CD4+ T cells. Sequencing was carried out using memory CD4+ T cells from blood. These receptors all stem from an adult in good health and CMV-seropositive.

V gene TRBV10-2 combines with J gene TRBJ2-3, with 8 bases identical to TRBD2. This CDR3 spans 18 amino acids. Germline V lookup: CDR1 WSHSY, CDR2 SAAADI. The J segment lost 4 bases and the V segment lost 0 bases, leaving 12 bases of the junction unmatched. The CDR3 is CASSESRGGLIGSDTQYF. The CDR3 nucleotides read TGCGCCAGCAGTGAGTCACGGGGGGGCCTAATAGGCTCAGATACGCAGTATTTT.

The genes are TRBV18 and TRBJ2-5; weak D call: TRBD2 (5 bases). The CDR3 sequence is 14 residues long. V lost 2 bases and J lost 3, with 10 bases in between. Germline CDR1 is KGHSH and CDR2 is LQKENI. The CDR3 is CASSPGNGEETQYF. In nucleotides, the CDR3 is TGTGCCAGCTCACCAGGAAACGGGGAAGAGACCCAGTACTTC.

This clone is a singleton in its sample. J is TRBJ1-2 and V is TRBV6-4; D is ambiguous. CDR1 is MRHNA and CDR2 is SNTAGT in the germline V gene. CDR3 length: 11 residues. Deletions cut 2 bases from V and 3 bases from J, with 1 base between. The CDR3 region is CASSDHYGYTF. In nucleotides, the CDR3 is TGTGCCAGCAGTGACCACTATGGCTACACCTTC.

The chain has TRBV4-2 and TRBJ1-2; 8 nucleotides agree with TRBD1. There are 16 residues in the CDR3. The V gene's germline CDR1 is LGHNA and CDR2 YNFKEQ. Germline trimming cut 1 base from V and 1 base from J; bases unmatched to any gene: 5. CDR3 sequence reads: CASSQVTGGHNYGYTF. The CDR3 bases are TGTGCCAGCAGCCAAGTCACAGGGGGTCATAACTATGGCTACACCTTC.

The chain carries TRBV6-5 and TRBJ1-4; 7 bases fit TRBD1. The V segment lost 4 bases and the J segment 8 bases; nucleotides outside the gene matches: 10. The CDR3 sequence is 15 residues long. Germline loops: CDR1 MNHEY, CDR2 SVGAGI. The CDR3 coding sequence is TGTGCCAGCAGTTCGGCGACAGGGCGACGGGAAAAACTGTTTTTT. Protein product: CASSSATGRREKLFF.

The chain has TRBV4-3 and TRBJ2-3; D not resolved. The V end lost 3 bases, the J end lost 0 bases, and 7 bases lay between the germline ends. The CDR3 has 14 amino acids. The germline CDR1 and CDR2 sequences are LGHNA and YSLEER. The CDR3 spells CASSQETSTDTQYF. CDR3 sequence (DNA): TGCGCCAGCAGCCAGGAGACTAGCACAGATACGCAGTATTTT.

This chain links TRBV28 with TRBJ1-1, with D possibly matching TRBD1 (5 bases). V lost 5 bases and J 3 bases, leaving 19 bases between the germline ends. The CDR3 totals 16 residues. Germline loops: CDR1 MDHEN, CDR2 SYDVKM. The chain's CDR3 is CASSTIGGLGYTEAFF. The CDR3 DNA follows: TGTGCCAGCAGTACTATCGGGGGGTTGGGATACACTGAAGCTTTCTTT.

This clone was observed a few times. CDR3 sequence: CASSVVSHSAGELFF. The CDR3 DNA is TGTGCCAGCAGTGTTGTGTCCCATAGTGCCGGGGAGCTGTTTTTT. The rearrangement links TRBV2 to TRBJ2-2; D call uncertain. The CDR3 is 15 amino acids. V was shortened by 4 bases and J by 6 bases, with 15 bases between the two germline ends. The germline V gene has CDR1 SNHLY and CDR2 FYNNEI.

This clone was seen a few times. The chain has TRBV5-4 and TRBJ1-6; D uncertain. CDR1 is SGHNT and CDR2 is YYREEE in the germline V gene (reference sequence). The CDR3 sequence is 14 residues long. V dropped 0 bases and J dropped 6 bases, with 7 bases sitting between them. As DNA, the CDR3 is TGTGCCAGCAGCTTGGCCATTTTTAATTCACCCCTCCACTTT. Translating it yields CASSLAIFNSPLHF.

The chain links TRBV5-5 to TRBJ1-1, with D unclear. The CDR3 is 11 amino acids. CDR1 and CDR2 (germline): SGHKS, YYEKEE (reference sequence). Trimming shortened V by 4 bases and J by 6 bases, and 7 bases separated the two germline ends. Here the CDR3 DNA reads TGTGCCAGCAGCCAAATCGCTGAAGCTTTCTTT. Amino acid sequence: CASSQIAEAFF.

V is TRBV7-3 and J is TRBJ2-7; 10 bases fit TRBD2. The V gene's germline CDR1 is SGHTA and CDR2 FQGTGA. Unmatched junction bases numbered 6, after V lost 5 bases and J lost 2 bases. This CDR3 region has 15 residues. The CDR3 loop is CASSPRTSGPYEQYF. CDR3 nucleotide sequence: TGTGCCAGCAGCCCCCGGACTAGCGGTCCCTACGAGCAGTACTTC.

As DNA, the CDR3 is TGTGCCAGCAGCTTAGAACGGCACTCCTACGAGCAGTACTTC. Its translation is CASSLERHSYEQYF. The rearrangement joins TRBV7-2 to TRBJ2-7; D is unclear. This CDR3 has 14 amino acids. The ends were cut back, 1 base at V and 0 bases at J, with 7 bases in the middle. The germline V gene encodes CDR1 SGHTA and CDR2 FQGNSA.

Here the CDR3 DNA reads TGTGCCAGTAGTATAAGACAGGGAGGGGAGTCTTACGAGCAGTACTTC. It codes for CASSIRQGGESYEQYF. The V gene is TRBV19, the J gene TRBJ2-7, with D perhaps assigned TRBD1 or TRBD2 (7 bases each). The CDR3 sequence is 16 residues long. Germline CDR1 LNHDA, CDR2 SQIVND (reference sequence). The V and J ends lost 2 bases and 4 bases respectively, with 18 bases between them. Full variable domain (missing parts from reference TRBV19 and TRBJ2-7): DGGITQSPKYLFRKEGQNVTLSCEQNLNHDAMYWYRQDPGQGLRLIYYSQIVNDFQKGDIAEGYSVSREKKESFPLTVTSAQKNPTAFYLCASSIRQGGESYEQYFGPGTRLTVT.

This clone was picked up one time. The chain uses TRBV6-5 and TRBJ1-2, with 8 bases lining up with TRBD1. The CDR3 runs to 13 residues. Trimming removed 8 bases from V and 8 bases from J; junction bases left unmatched: 10. Per the germline V gene, CDR1 is MNHEY and CDR2 is SVGAGI. The CDR3 DNA reads TGTGCCAGCGGTTCGGACAGGGCAGTGGGCTACACCTTC. This translates into CASGSDRAVGYTF.

This chain uses TRBV7-2 with TRBJ2-7; D not resolved. Per germline, CDR1 SGHTA and CDR2 FQGNSA. The CDR3 extends over 13 amino acids. The V and J ends lost 2 bases and 2 bases respectively, with 7 bases between them. The CDR3 DNA reads TGTGCCAGCAGCTTAAACAGACCCTACGAGCAGTACTTC. It codes for CASSLNRPYEQYF.

The chain carries TRBV21-1 and TRBJ2-7; the D call TRBD1 from the table was never checked on the DNA. TRBV21-1 is reported as a pseudogene. The CDR3 spans 15 residues. CDR3 in amino acids: CASSKAWTQTYEQYF. Written as DNA, the CDR3 is TGTGCCAGCAGCAAAGCTTGGACACAAACCTACGAGCAGTACTTC.

In its sample, this clone was seen a few times. The chain employs TRBV7-2 and TRBJ1-4; D possibly corresponds to TRBD1 (5 bases). Germline loops: CDR1 SGHTA, CDR2 FQGNSA. Trimming shortened V by 4 bases and J by 4 bases, and 16 bases separated the two germline ends. The CDR3 consists of 16 residues. CDR3 in DNA: TGTGCCAGCAGCTATGGGGACCGTACCTTTAATGAAAAACTGTTTTTT. This sequence encodes CASSYGDRTFNEKLFF.